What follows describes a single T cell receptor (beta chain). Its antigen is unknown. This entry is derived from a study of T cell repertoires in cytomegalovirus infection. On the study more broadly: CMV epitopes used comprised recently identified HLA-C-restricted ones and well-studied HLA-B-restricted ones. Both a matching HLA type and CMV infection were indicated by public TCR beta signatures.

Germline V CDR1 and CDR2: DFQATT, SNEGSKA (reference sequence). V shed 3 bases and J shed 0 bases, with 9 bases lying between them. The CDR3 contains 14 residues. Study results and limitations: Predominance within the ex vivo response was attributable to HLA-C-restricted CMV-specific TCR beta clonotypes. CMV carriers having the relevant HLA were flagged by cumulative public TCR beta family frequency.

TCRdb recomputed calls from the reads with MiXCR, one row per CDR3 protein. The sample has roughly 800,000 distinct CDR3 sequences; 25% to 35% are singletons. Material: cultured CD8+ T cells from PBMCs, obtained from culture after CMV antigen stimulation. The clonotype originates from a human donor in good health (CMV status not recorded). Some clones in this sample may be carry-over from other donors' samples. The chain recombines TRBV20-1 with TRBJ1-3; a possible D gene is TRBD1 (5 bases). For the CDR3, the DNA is TGCAGTGCTAGCGGGGCGAGCTCTGGAAACACCATATATTTT. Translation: CSASGASSGNTIYF.